One sample yielded the 11 T cell receptor beta chains listed below, sequenced in a study of blood T cell repertoires in COVID-19. TCRdb's table, derived via immunoSEQ multiplex PCR, lists solely in-frame clones and lacks some. Among about 42,000 clones listed, more than 70% were seen once. Sample: peripheral blood. Every receptor here comes from a human donor in a cohort sampled during active COVID-19.

The chain recombines TRBV7-9 with TRBJ1-5, with 10 bases lining up with TRBD1. The germline CDR1 and CDR2 sequences are SEHNR and FQNEAQ (reference sequence). The V and J ends lost 1 base and 0 bases, in that order; junction bases with no gene match: 3. The CDR3 has 17 residues. The CDR3 nucleotides read TGTGCCAGCAGCTTAGGGGACAGGGGTAGTAGCAATCAGCCCCAGCATTTT. This translates into CASSLGDRGSSNQPQHF.

The J gene is TRBJ2-1, the V gene TRBV3-1 (or the pseudogene TRBV3-2); 8 bases agree with TRBD1. Germline lookup yields CDR1 LGHDT and CDR2 YNNKEL (reference sequence). The V and J ends lost 8 bases and 5 bases, in that order; junction bases with no gene match: 14. This CDR3 is built from 16 residues. The CDR3 protein is CASALAGTGVNNEQFF. CDR3 coding DNA: TGTGCCAGCGCCTTAGCCGGGACAGGAGTAAACAATGAGCAGTTCTTC.

The CDR3 sequence: CASSPPGQGDGYTF. The CDR3 nucleotides read TGTGCCAGCAGTCCCCCGGGACAGGGGGATGGCTACACCTTC. The rearrangement joins TRBV28 to TRBJ1-2; 11 nucleotides match TRBD1. V shed 5 bases and J 6 bases; nucleotides not matched to a gene: 5. Germline lookup yields CDR1 MDHEN and CDR2 SYDVKM. CDR3 length equals 14 residues.

CDR3 sequence (DNA): TGTGCCAGCAGCAAAGGGGGCATGGGGGAGACCCAGTACTTC. As protein: CASSKGGMGETQYF. V gene TRBV21-1 combines with J gene TRBJ2-5; the tabulated D call, TRBD1, remains unverified against the DNA. TRBV21-1 is an annotated pseudogene. The CDR3 is made up of 14 amino acids.

V gene TRBV6-2 or TRBV6-3 combines with J gene TRBJ2-7; TRBD1 agrees at 11 bases. CDR1 and CDR2 from the germline V gene are MNHEY and SVGEGT. Unmatched junction bases numbered 10, after V lost 5 bases and J lost 7 bases. There are 15 residues in the CDR3. The CDR3 nucleotides read TGTGCCAGCAGTCTCCTCCGGGACAGGGGGGCTGAGCAGTACTTC. As protein: CASSLLRDRGAEQYF.

This CDR3 reads CASAWGGTEAFF. The CDR3 nucleotides read TGTGCCAGCGCCTGGGGGGGGACAGAAGCTTTCTTT. The chain couples TRBV7-9 to TRBJ1-1; a weak D match, TRBD1 (6 bases). V was shortened by 8 bases and J by 8 bases, with 15 bases between the two germline ends. CDR3 length: 12 amino acids. CDR1 and CDR2 (germline): SEHNR, FQNEAQ (reference sequence).

The chain uses TRBV6-2 or TRBV6-3 and TRBJ1-5; no reliable D call. CDR1 and CDR2 (germline): MNHEY, SVGEGT. Trimming pared 0 bases from V and 3 bases from J, leaving 12 bases between. This CDR3 is built from 16 residues. In nucleotides, the CDR3 is TGTGCCAGCAGTTACTCGAGGAGGTCCATCAATCAGCCCCAGCATTTT. Translation: CASSYSRRSINQPQHF.

The chain combines TRBV11-2 with TRBJ2-1, with TRBD2 matching 10 bases. The V gene's germline CDR1 is SGHAT and CDR2 FQNNGV. J gave up 8 bases and V 1 base, and 11 bases lay outside the gene matches. The CDR3 loop spans 17 amino acids. The CDR3 nucleotides are TGTGCCAGCAGCTTAGTAGCTAGCGGGAGTATCGTACATGAGCAGTTCTTC. Amino acids: CASSLVASGSIVHEQFF.

This clone was seen once. The rearrangement links TRBV29-1 to TRBJ2-3; D gene ambiguous. Trimming stripped 4 bases from V and 0 bases from J, with 8 bases between. CDR3 length: 13 amino acids. CDR1 and CDR2 from the germline V gene are SQVTM and ANQGSEA. The CDR3 region has the DNA TGCAGCGTTGCTCCCCTTAGCACAGATACGCAGTATTTT. This codes for CSVAPLSTDTQYF.

This clone showed up just once. This chain links TRBV2 with TRBJ2-5, with a possible D match to TRBD2 (5 bases). Per germline, CDR1 SNHLY and CDR2 FYNNEI. The CDR3 is 15 residues long. V lost 7 bases and J 4 bases, leaving 19 bases between the germline ends. Here the CDR3 DNA reads TGTGCCAGCACCCCGAGGTCGGGGAAGGGAGAGACCCAGTACTTC. Protein: CASTPRSGKGETQYF.

The chain is built from TRBV2 and TRBJ2-3; D is perhaps TRBD2 (5 bases). The V end lost 8 bases, the J end lost 0 bases, and 18 bases lay between the germline ends. The CDR3 totals 16 residues. CDR1 is SNHLY, CDR2 FYNNEI, per germline. The chain's CDR3 is CASGGGGRLSTDTQYF. The CDR3 nucleotides read TGTGCCAGCGGAGGTGGAGGTCGACTAAGCACAGATACGCAGTATTTT. Combining the CDR3 with reference TRBV2 and TRBJ2-3 gives the whole variable domain EPEVTQTPSHQVTQMGQEVILRCVPISNHLYFYWYRQILGQKVEFLVSFYNNEISEKSEIFDDQFSVERPDGSNFTLKIRSTKLEDSAMYFCASGGGGRLSTDTQYFGPGTRLTVL.